This record covers a single T cell receptor (beta chain). Original processing methods: Nucleated cell counts were estimated from reference gene primer amplification. TCRdb's copy holds only in-frame clones and misses some; the assay was immunoSEQ multiplex PCR. V and J calls and clone size come straight from that table; D and trimming were deduced from the DNA. The sample contains approximately 62,000 clones, approximately 80% of which appear only once. This sample was taken from a study of blood T cell repertoires in COVID-19. Study context: Spain, Italy and the United States supplied samples that represented acute and convalescent COVID-19. Sources were T cells, B-cell-depleted T cells, or PBMCs; the material itself was cDNA or gDNA.

Per germline, CDR1 SGDLS and CDR2 YYNGEE. With 3 bases clipped from V and 3 bases from J, the junction kept 1 base outside the gene matches. The length of the CDR3 is 15 residues. The TCR was taken from a woman aged 45-65 years with active or convalescent COVID-19. Material for sequencing was peripheral blood. The V gene is TRBV9, the J gene TRBJ2-3; TRBD2 matches 13 bases. The CDR3 DNA reads TGTGCCAGCAGCGAGACTAGCGGGGGGACAGATACGCAGTATTTT. This gives the protein CASSETSGGTDTQYF.